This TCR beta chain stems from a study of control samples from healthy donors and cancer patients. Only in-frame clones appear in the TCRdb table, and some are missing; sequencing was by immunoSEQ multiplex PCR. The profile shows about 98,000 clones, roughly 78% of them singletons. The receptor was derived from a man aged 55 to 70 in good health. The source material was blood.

CDR3 DNA sequence: TGTGCCGGATTAGCGGGAGTAGAAGGCGAGCAGTACTTC. This gives the protein CAGLAGVEGEQYF. The chain links TRBV27 to TRBJ2-7; 9 bases are a match to TRBD2. V lost 11 bases to trimming and J lost 6 bases; unmatched junction nucleotides: 11. The CDR3 covers 13 residues. Germline-derived CDR1 and CDR2 are MNHEY and SMNVEV (reference sequence).